Described below is a single T cell receptor (beta chain) sequence and its context. A single count supports this clone. Its specific antigen is unknown. Qualities for individual bases were not recorded, and no much larger clone is one base off. Libraries were constructed by the immunoSEQ multiplex PCR assay. TCRdb took this table from immuneACCESS and kept in-frame rearrangements with V and J called. Such tables lack part of the clones; where checked against another copy, unresolved V genes explain under half of the gap, and the rest is unexplained. The sample table records roughly 80,000 clones; roughly 93% of these occur just once. The ten top clones hold 0.24% of the sample. The data originate from a study of technical replicates of blood from four donors (dated by TCRdb to 2015 to 2018). A distance of 11 bases separates the germline ends of V and J, which lose 5 bases and 4 bases respectively. The germline V gene supplies CDR1 WSHSY and CDR2 SAAADI. The CDR3 sequence holds 13 residues, the cysteine and phenylalanine included. Only CDR3 DNA remains: 39 bases, in frame from the first base.

The material sequenced was T cells isolated from PBMCs. This receptor chain uses TRBV10-2 and TRBJ1-1; a confident D gene designation cannot be given. The TCR sequence derives from a human donor in good health. The nucleotides read TGCGCCAGCAGTATAGACAAACGCACTGAAGCTTTCTTT. This sequence encodes CASSIDKRTEAFF.